This T cell receptor beta chain emerged from a study of Ad26.COV2.S vaccination and SARS-CoV-2 variants. Across the study: Donor was one of the participants in the Ad26.COV2.S arm of the COV1001 trial.

The assay was immunoSEQ multiplex PCR, and TCRdb's table has in-frame clones only and misses some. The sample yields hundreds of thousands of clones, about 87% seen once. Stated treatment: roughly 20 received Ad26.COV2.S at low or high dose, single or two shots; several received placebo; per-sample allocation not given. Samples were taken on day 63 after the first vaccine or placebo injection. Looked up from germline, CDR1 is LGHNA and CDR2 is YSLEER. V shed 0 bases and J shed 2 bases, with 5 bases lying between them. CDR3 length: 13 residues. This receptor was obtained from a person aged 18-65 years who received the Ad26.COV2.S COVID-19 vaccine or a placebo. This sequence joins TRBV4-3 and TRBJ2-7; D ambiguous. This specimen was peripheral blood, taken in a trial of Ad26.COV2.S vaccine versus placebo. The CDR3 region is CASSQDLTYEQYF. The CDR3 DNA reads as TGCGCCAGCAGCCAAGATCTTACCTACGAGCAGTACTTC.